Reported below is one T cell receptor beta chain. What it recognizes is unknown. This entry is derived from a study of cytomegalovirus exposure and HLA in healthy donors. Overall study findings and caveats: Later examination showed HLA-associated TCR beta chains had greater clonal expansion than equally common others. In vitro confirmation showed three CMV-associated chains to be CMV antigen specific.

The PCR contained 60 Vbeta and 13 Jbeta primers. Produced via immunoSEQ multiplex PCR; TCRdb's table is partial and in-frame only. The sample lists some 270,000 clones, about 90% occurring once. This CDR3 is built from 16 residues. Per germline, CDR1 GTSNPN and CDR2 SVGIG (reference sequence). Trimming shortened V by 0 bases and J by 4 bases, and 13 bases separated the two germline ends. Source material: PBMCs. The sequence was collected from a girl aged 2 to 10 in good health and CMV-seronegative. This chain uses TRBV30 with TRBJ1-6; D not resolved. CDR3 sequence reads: CAWSVPGGPYNSPLHF. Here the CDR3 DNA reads TGTGCCTGGAGTGTACCCGGAGGCCCGTATAATTCACCCCTCCACTTT. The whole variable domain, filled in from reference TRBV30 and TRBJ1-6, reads SQTIHQWPATLVQPVGSPLSLECTVEGTSNPNLYWYRQAAGRGLQLLFYSVGIGQISSEVPQNLSASRPQDRQFILSSKKLLLSDSGFYLCAWSVPGGPYNSPLHFGNGTRLTVT.